This T cell receptor beta chain was identified during a study of early T cells in non-severe SARS-CoV-2 infection. About the study: RNA in bulk from unsorted whole blood was sequenced, and chains were unpaired. Study-wide findings and caveats: In VDJdb matching, anti-spike CD8 responses were favored while private and CD4 specificities went missing.

This clonotype has at least ten counts. The antigen is undetermined. The library protocol tagged individual cDNA molecules with unique molecular identifiers. One entry per CDR3 protein, called by TCRdb with MiXCR from the 5' RACE reads. The sample has around 37,000 distinct CDR3 sequences; about 8.2% are singletons. The source material was whole blood. This TCR was sampled from an adult who was a healthcare worker with PCR-confirmed SARS-CoV-2 infection or an uninfected control (not recorded which).

CDR3 bases: TGCAGTGCTAGTTCGGCGGGGCGGCTACAAGAGACCCAGTACTTC. As protein: CSASSAGRLQETQYF. This chain links TRBV20-1 with TRBJ2-5; possible D gene TRBD2, 6 bases. Trimming took 3 bases from V and 2 from J, leaving 16 bases between them. CDR3 length: 15 residues. Germline CDR1 DFQATT, CDR2 SNEGSKA (reference sequence).